Listed below are T cell receptor beta chains from one sample, sequenced in a study of control samples from healthy donors and cancer patients. Repertoires were generated with immunoSEQ multiplex PCR, while TCRdb's copy carries only in-frame clones and drops some. The sample holds approximately 87,000 clones, approximately 93% seen once. Material: PBMCs. These receptors all come from a woman aged 40 to 50 with lung cancer. CDR3s include the opening cysteine and the closing phenylalanine or tryptophan. A D gene is named only where the DNA matches it firmly. The size entry is marked missing in some rows and otherwise reads once, few, many or a size class.

TRBD2 | TRBJ2-1 | TRBV2 | NA | TGTGCCAGCCAGGCTAGCGGGGCGTTTAATGAGCAGTTCTTC | CASQASGAFNEQFF
TRBD2 | TRBJ2-7 | TRBV2 | NA | TGTGCCAGCAGTGGGACTAGCGGGGGCGGGGACTTC | CASSGTSGGGDF
TRBD1 | TRBJ1-2 | TRBV2 | NA | TGTGCCAGGGGACAGGCTAAATACTATGGCTACACCTTC | CARGQAKYYGYTF
NA | TRBJ1-5 | TRBV18 | NA | TGTGCCAGCTCACCAGCCCTCGACTGGTATAGCAATCAGCCCCAGCATTTT | CASSPALDWYSNQPQHF
NA | TRBJ1-1 | TRBV3-1/TRBV3-2 | NA | TGTGCCAGCAGCCTACGGACAGCGTTCGACACTGAAGCTTTCTTT | CASSLRTAFDTEAFF
NA | TRBJ1-4 | TRBV11-2 | NA | TGTGCCAGCAGCTTAGGCGAAAAACTGTTTTTT | CASSLGEKLFF
NA | TRBJ2-3 | TRBV9 | NA | TGTGCCAGCAGCGTTCTAGCTGTGGCAGATACGCAGTATTTT | CASSVLAVADTQYF
TRBD1 | TRBJ2-7 | TRBV10-2 | NA | TGCGCCAGCAGCAGCCTGGACAGGGGGCCTAACGAGCAGTACTTC | CASSSLDRGPNEQYF
TRBD1 | TRBJ1-4 | TRBV5-1 | NA | TGCGCCAGCAGCTTCGGACAGGGGGGAGAAAAACTGTTTTTT | CASSFGQGGEKLFF
NA | TRBJ1-1 | TRBV3-1/TRBV3-2 | NA | TGTGCCAGCAGCCAAGTCCGCGGGAACACTGAAGCTTTCTTT | CASSQVRGNTEAFF
NA | TRBJ1-2 | TRBV5-4 | NA | TGTGCCAGCAGCTTGGGGGCCGTAGGGGGCTATGGCTACACCTTC | CASSLGAVGGYGYTF
TRBD1 | TRBJ1-2 | TRBV28 | NA | TGTGCCAGCAGAAAAACACAGGGGATAGGCTATGGCTACACCTTC | CASRKTQGIGYGYTF
TRBD1 | TRBJ1-4 | TRBV7-9 | NA | TGTGCCAGCAGACCTACCGGGACAGGGGGCGCAAAACTGTTTTTT | CASRPTGTGGAKLFF
NA | TRBJ2-3 | TRBV29-1 | NA | TGCAGCGTGGACCTAGGTGCAGATACGCAGTATTTT | CSVDLGADTQYF
NA | TRBJ1-3 | TRBV12-3/TRBV12-4 | NA | TGTGCCAGCAGTTTAGCGGGAGACACCATATATTTT | CASSLAGDTIYF
TRBD1 | TRBJ1-6 | TRBV19 | NA | TGTGCCAGTAGCCTTGACAGGGAACTTCGCTCCTATAATTCACCCCTCCACTTT | CASSLDRELRSYNSPLHF
TRBD1 | TRBJ1-2 | TRBV9 | NA | TGTGCCAGCAGTGATATTGACAGGGGCTATGGCTACACCTTC | CASSDIDRGYGYTF
NA | TRBJ1-5 | TRBV19 | NA | TGTGCCAGTAGTACCAGCTGGGGGCTTGGGCAGCCCCAGCATTTT | CASSTSWGLGQPQHF
TRBD2 | TRBJ2-3 | TRBV4-2 | NA | TGTGCCAGCAGCCAACCAAGCGGGGGGTACACAGATACGCAGTATTTT | CASSQPSGGYTDTQYF
TRBD2 | TRBJ2-3 | TRBV7-9 | NA | TGTGCCAGCAGCTTTCCCCGCTGGCCTAGCGGGGATACAGATACGCAGTATTTT | CASSFPRWPSGDTDTQYF
TRBD2 | TRBJ2-1 | TRBV6-5 | NA | TGTGCCAGCAGTTACGGGGGGGGTACATACAATGAGCAGTTCTTC | CASSYGGGTYNEQFF
TRBD1 | TRBJ1-2 | TRBV12-5 | NA | TGTGCTAGTGGTAAGGGACAGGGTAATGGCTACACCTTC | CASGKGQGNGYTF
NA | TRBJ1-1 | TRBV5-6 | NA | TGTGCCAGCAGCTTGACGGGGATCGCTGAAGCTTTCTTT | CASSLTGIAEAFF
NA | TRBJ2-3 | TRBV5-1 | NA | TGCGCCAGCAGCTTGGTCGCAGTCCGGGGCACAGATACGCAGTATTTT | CASSLVAVRGTDTQYF
NA | TRBJ1-4 | TRBV20-1 | NA | TGCAGTGCTAGTAGGGTTAGAGGGGACACCAGTTGGGAAAAACTGTTTTTT | CSASRVRGDTSWEKLFF
NA | TRBJ2-1 | TRBV19 | once | TGTGCCAGTAGTAAAGGAGTAAGGACAGAGCAGTTCTTC | CASSKGVRTEQFF
TRBD1 | TRBJ2-5 | TRBV3-1/TRBV3-2 | NA | TGTGCCAGCAGCCAAATAACTCCAGGGGGAAAAGAGACCCAGTACTTC | CASSQITPGGKETQYF
NA | TRBJ2-7 | TRBV7-2 | NA | TGTGCCAGCAGCTTAGAGTACAGCAGGTTCCTGGGCCTCTACGAGCAGTACTTC | CASSLEYSRFLGLYEQYF
NA | TRBJ1-3 | TRBV5-1 | once | TGCGCCAGCAGCAAGGGGGACTCTGGAAACACCATATATTTT | CASSKGDSGNTIYF